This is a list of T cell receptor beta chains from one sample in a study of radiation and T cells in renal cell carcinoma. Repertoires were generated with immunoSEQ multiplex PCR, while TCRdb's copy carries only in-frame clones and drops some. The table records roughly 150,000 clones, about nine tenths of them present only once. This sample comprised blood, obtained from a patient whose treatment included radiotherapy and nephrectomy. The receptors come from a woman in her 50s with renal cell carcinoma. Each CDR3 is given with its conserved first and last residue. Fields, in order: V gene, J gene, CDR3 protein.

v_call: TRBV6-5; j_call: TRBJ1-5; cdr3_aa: CASSYSRVYVQPQHF
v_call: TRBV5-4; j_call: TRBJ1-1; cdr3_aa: CASSPRTLSNTEAFF
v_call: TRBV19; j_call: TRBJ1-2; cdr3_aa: CASSIDQGTYGYTF
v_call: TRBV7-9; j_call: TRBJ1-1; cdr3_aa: CASTKGTGLTEAFF
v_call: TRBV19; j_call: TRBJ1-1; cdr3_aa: CASSNGQGAEAFF
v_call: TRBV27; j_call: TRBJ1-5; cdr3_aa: CASSSLDAAENQPQHF
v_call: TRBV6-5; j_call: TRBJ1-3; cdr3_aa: CASSRQGNGNTIYF
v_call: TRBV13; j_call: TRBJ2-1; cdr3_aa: CASSLGGTTYNEQFF
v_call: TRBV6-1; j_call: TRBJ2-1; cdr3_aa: CASTQGAPYNEQFF
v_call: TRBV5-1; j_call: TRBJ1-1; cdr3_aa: CASSFTPGTNTEAFF
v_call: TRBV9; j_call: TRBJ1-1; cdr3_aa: CASSVVGGNTEAFF
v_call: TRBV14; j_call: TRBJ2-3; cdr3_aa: CASSHRTSGAAHTQYF
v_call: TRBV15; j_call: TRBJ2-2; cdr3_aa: CATSRKSGTGATGELFF
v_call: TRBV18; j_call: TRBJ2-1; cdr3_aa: CASSPFGVTYNEQFF
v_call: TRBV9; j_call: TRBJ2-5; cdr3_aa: CASSVGGGRETQYF
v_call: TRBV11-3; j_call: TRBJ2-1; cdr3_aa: CASSLGASSYNEQFF
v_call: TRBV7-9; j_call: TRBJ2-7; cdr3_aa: CASTRSEGTYEQYF
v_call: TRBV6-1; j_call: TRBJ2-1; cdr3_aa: CASSESEQFF
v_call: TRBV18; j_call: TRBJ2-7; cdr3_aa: CASSAGYGSYEQYF
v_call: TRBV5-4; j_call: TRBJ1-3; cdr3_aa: CASSYGTVSGNTIYF